These T cell receptor beta chains were read from a single sample in a study of T cell responses to AZD1222 COVID-19 vaccine. TCRdb's table, derived via immunoSEQ multiplex PCR, lists solely in-frame clones and lacks some. Counted here are some 170,000 clones, 70% to 90% occurring once; the ten biggest clones make up 4% to 4.5%. Material: peripheral blood, obtained 28 days after the second dose of the MenACWY control vaccine. These receptors were collected from an adult who received the MenACWY meningococcal vaccine as a control. Both conserved end residues are part of each CDR3. Expanded clones are given a class, and other clones once, few, many or no size at all.

v_call,clone_size,j_call,cdr3_aa
TRBV21-1,-,TRBJ2-1,CASKGPENEQFF
TRBV5-1,-,TRBJ1-6,CASTQGRTNSPLHF
TRBV7-3,-,TRBJ2-7,CASSLTGTSAPYEQYF
TRBV29-1,-,TRBJ2-1,CSVEQEGEQFF
TRBV27,-,TRBJ1-2,CASSSRYYGYTF
TRBV27,-,TRBJ1-1,CASISPGGVNTEAFF
TRBV6-5,few,TRBJ2-2,CASSYVPNPYTGELFF
TRBV7-2,-,TRBJ2-1,CASSDSGSFYNEQFF
TRBV6-5,-,TRBJ1-6,CASRSDSRSSPLHF
TRBV3-1/TRBV3-2,-,TRBJ1-4,CASSPPGEKLFF